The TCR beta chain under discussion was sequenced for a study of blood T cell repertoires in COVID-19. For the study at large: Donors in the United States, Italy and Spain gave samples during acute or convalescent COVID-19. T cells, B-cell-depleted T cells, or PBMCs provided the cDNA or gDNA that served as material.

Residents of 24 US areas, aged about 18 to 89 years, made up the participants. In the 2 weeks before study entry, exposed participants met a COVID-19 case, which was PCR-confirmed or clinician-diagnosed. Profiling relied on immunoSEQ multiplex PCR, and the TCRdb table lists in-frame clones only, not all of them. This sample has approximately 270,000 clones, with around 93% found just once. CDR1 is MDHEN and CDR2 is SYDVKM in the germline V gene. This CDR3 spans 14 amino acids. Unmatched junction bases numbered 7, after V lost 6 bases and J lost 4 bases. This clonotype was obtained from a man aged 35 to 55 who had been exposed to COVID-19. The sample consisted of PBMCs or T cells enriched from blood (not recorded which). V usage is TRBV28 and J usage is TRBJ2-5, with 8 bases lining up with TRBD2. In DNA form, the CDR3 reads TGTGCCAGCAGCCCTCCGCGGGGGGCAGAGACCCAGTACTTC. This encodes CASSPPRGAETQYF.